This TCR beta chain was observed in a study of T cell changes during pregnancy in multiple sclerosis. The method was immunoSEQ multiplex PCR; TCRdb's version includes in-frame clones alone and lacks a portion of them. The sample consists of around 130,000 clones, over 85% of them appearing once. The TCR sequence derives from a female donor with multiple sclerosis, enrolled in a pregnancy study. Specimen: peripheral blood, collected before pregnancy.

The CDR3 DNA reads TGTGCCAGCAGATCTACAGGGGGCACTGGAAACACCATATATTTT. Protein: CASRSTGGTGNTIYF. This sequence joins TRBV5-4 and TRBJ1-3; 9 positions agree with TRBD1. The V gene end was trimmed by 5 bases and the J gene end by 2 bases; junction bases not matched to a gene: 5. From germline, CDR1 is SGHNT and CDR2 YYREEE (reference sequence). The CDR3 covers 15 residues.